This T cell receptor beta chain was obtained from a study of a mutant IDH1 vaccine in newly diagnosed glioma. About the study: Across weeks 1, 3, 5, 7, 11, 15, 19 and 23, patients received a vaccination each time, eight in all.

Profiled with immunoSEQ multiplex PCR; TCRdb holds only in-frame clones, not every one. This sample has fewer than 65,000 clones, with 70% to 90% found just once. Time point meaning: week 5, during vaccination. Vaccine doses each comprised 300 ug of mutant IDH1 20-mer peptide, with topical imiquimod. On this clone: What it binds is not known.

Regarding the study as a whole: There were vaccine-induced immune responses in roughly 92% of the patients.

Sequencing used PBMCs, obtained from a glioma patient whose treatment included an IDH1 peptide vaccine. The sequence derives from a man aged 30 to 45 with glioma.

Here the CDR3 DNA reads TGTGCCAGTAGTATAAGGGCTAGCGGGGGGCGAGACCAGTACTTC. This codes for CASSIRASGGRDQYF. The chain carries TRBV19 and TRBJ2-5; 11 bases are a match to TRBD2. This CDR3 contains 15 residues. Germline loops: CDR1 LNHDA, CDR2 SQIVND (reference sequence). The ends lost 2 bases at V and 10 bases at J; junction bases unmatched: 9. The full variable domain, with the rest looked up from reference TRBV19 and TRBJ2-5, is DGGITQSPKYLFRKEGQNVTLSCEQNLNHDAMYWYRQDPGQGLRLIYYSQIVNDFQKGDIAEGYSVSREKKESFPLTVTSAQKNPTAFYLCASSIRASGGRDQYFGPGTRLLVL.